This entry features one T cell receptor beta chain sequence. Its cognate antigen is unknown. The sample is drawn from a study of CD8 T cells in ankylosing spondylitis. The CDR3 totals 15 residues. From germline, CDR1 is MDHEN and CDR2 SYDVKM. J lost 3 bases, V lost 6 bases, and 4 bases had no gene match. TCRdb ran MiXCR on the 5' RACE reads and lists one entry per CDR3 protein. The sample comprises about 390,000 distinct CDR3 sequences, approximately 20% of which are singletons, and about 16% rests with the top ten. Study observations and caveats: Ankylosing spondylitis blood seemed to carry a telltale TCR beta motif made of under ten highly homologous variants.

The V gene is TRBV28, the J gene TRBJ2-1; 11 nucleotides line up with TRBD2. This sequence was found in a male donor with ankylosing spondylitis. Specimen: blood, either unsorted or a sorted T cell fraction (not recorded which). This CDR3 reads CASSLAGGNYNEQFF. In nucleotides, the CDR3 is TGTGCCAGCAGCTTAGCGGGAGGGAACTACAATGAGCAGTTCTTC.